This entry lists 8 T cell receptor beta chains sequenced from one sample in a study of blood T cell repertoires in COVID-19. Using immunoSEQ multiplex PCR, the repertoire was profiled, and TCRdb retains in-frame clones only, with some absent. The data hold a few hundred thousand clones, with 88% observed a single time. The sequenced sample consisted of PBMCs or T cells enriched from blood (not recorded which). The receptor set was obtained from a woman between 18 and 29 years old who had recovered from COVID-19.

CDR3 sequence: CASSSLPPSGGGTQYF. The CDR3 DNA follows: TGTGCCAGCAGTTCCCTCCCCCCTAGCGGGGGAGGGACCCAGTACTTC. V gene TRBV27 combines with J gene TRBJ2-5; the match to TRBD2 covers 10 bases. V was pared by 4 bases and J by 7 bases, with 12 bases of the junction left unmatched. This CDR3 has 16 residues. Germline V CDR1 and CDR2: MNHEY, SMNVEV (reference sequence).

This clone has a handful of counts. This chain joins TRBV7-8 and TRBJ2-5, with 9 bases aligning to TRBD1. This CDR3 is built from 15 residues. The V gene end was trimmed by 0 bases and the J gene end by 3 bases; junction bases not matched to a gene: 2. Looked up from germline, CDR1 is SGHVS and CDR2 is FQNEAQ. CDR3 residues: CASSLAGTGKETQYF. Here the CDR3 DNA reads TGTGCCAGCAGCTTAGCGGGGACAGGGAAAGAGACCCAGTACTTC.

The genes are TRBV6-1 and TRBJ2-1, with 7 bases aligning to TRBD1. This CDR3 spans 14 amino acids. Germline V gene data show CDR1 as MNHNS and CDR2 as SASEGT. V lost 1 base to trimming and J lost 3 bases; unmatched junction nucleotides: 0. The chain's CDR3 is CASSEGTGYNEQFF. The CDR3 nucleotides are TGTGCCAGCAGTGAAGGGACAGGCTACAATGAGCAGTTCTTC.

V is TRBV20-1 and J is TRBJ1-2; no clear D. The CDR3 consists of 11 residues. Germline CDR1 is DFQATT and CDR2 is SNEGSKA (reference sequence). Trimming removed 7 bases from V and 6 bases from J, with 12 bases in between. CDR3 residues: CSGAMGDGYTF. The DNA of the CDR3 is TGCAGTGGGGCTATGGGCGATGGCTACACCTTC.

The V call is TRBV7-9, the J call TRBJ1-3, with a possible D match to TRBD1 (5 bases). V was pared by 1 base and J by 3 bases, with 13 bases between. This CDR3 contains 16 residues. Germline V lookup: CDR1 SEHNR, CDR2 FQNEAQ (reference sequence). CDR3 coding DNA: TGTGCCAGCAGCTTAGATACAGGCCACATTGGAAACACCATATATTTT. Its translation: CASSLDTGHIGNTIYF. Drawing the rest from reference TRBV7-9 and TRBJ1-3, the complete variable domain is DTGVSQNPRHKITKRGQNVTFRCDPISEHNRLYWYRQTLGQGPEFLTYFQNEAQLEKSRLLSDRFSAERPKGSFSTLEIQRTEQGDSAMYLCASSLDTGHIGNTIYFGEGSWLTVV.

The chain carries TRBV5-8 and TRBJ1-5; D not certain. Trimming cost V 5 bases and J 6 bases, with 15 bases left between them. The germline CDR1 and CDR2 sequences are SGHTS and YDEGEE. This CDR3 has 14 residues. The CDR3 loop is CASRSYYDSQPQHF. The CDR3, as DNA: TGTGCCAGCAGATCCTATTATGATTCTCAGCCCCAGCATTTT. Full variable domain (missing parts from reference TRBV5-8 and TRBJ1-5): EAGVTQSPTHLIKTRGQQATLRCSPISGHTSVYWYQQALGLGLQFLLWYDEGEERNRGNFPPRFSGRQFPNYSSELNVNALELEDSALYLCASRSYYDSQPQHFGDGTRLSIL.

The rearrangement links TRBV19 to TRBJ1-2; D is perhaps TRBD1 (5 bases). With 0 bases removed from V and 2 bases from J, the gap between germline ends came to 10 bases. The CDR3 consists of 15 residues. CDR1 and CDR2 from the germline V gene are LNHDA and SQIVND (reference sequence). CDR3 residues: CASSIEQGKNYGYTF. CDR3 nucleotides: TGTGCCAGTAGTATAGAGCAGGGCAAGAACTATGGCTACACCTTC.

The V gene is TRBV2, the J gene TRBJ2-2; tentative D call: TRBD2 (6 bases). Trimming took 3 bases from V and 6 from J, leaving 11 bases between them. The CDR3 loop spans 14 amino acids. Looked up from germline, CDR1 is SNHLY and CDR2 is FYNNEI. CDR3 protein: CASSEGGGAGELFF. The CDR3 bases are TGTGCCAGCAGTGAGGGTGGAGGGGCCGGGGAGCTGTTTTTT.